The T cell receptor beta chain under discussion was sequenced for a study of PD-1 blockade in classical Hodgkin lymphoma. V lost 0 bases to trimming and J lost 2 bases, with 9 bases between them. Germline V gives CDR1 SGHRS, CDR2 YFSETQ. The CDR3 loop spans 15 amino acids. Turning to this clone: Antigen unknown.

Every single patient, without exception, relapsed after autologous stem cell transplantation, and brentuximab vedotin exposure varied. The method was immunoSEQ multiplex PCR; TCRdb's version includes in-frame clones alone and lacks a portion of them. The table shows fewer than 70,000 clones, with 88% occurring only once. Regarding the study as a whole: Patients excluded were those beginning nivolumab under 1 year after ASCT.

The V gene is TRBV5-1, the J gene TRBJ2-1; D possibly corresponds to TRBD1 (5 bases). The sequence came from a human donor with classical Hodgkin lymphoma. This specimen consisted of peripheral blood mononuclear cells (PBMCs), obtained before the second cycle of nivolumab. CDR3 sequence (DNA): TGCGCCAGCAGCTTGGAGGGGCTCACCTACAATGAGCAGTTCTTC. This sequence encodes CASSLEGLTYNEQFF.